Listed here are 8 T cell receptor beta chains from one sample, sequenced in a study of cytomegalovirus exposure and HLA in healthy donors. The PCR made use of 60 Vbeta and 13 Jbeta primers. The protocol was immunoSEQ multiplex PCR, while the TCRdb copy is restricted to in-frame clones and leaves out a portion. The sample has about 190,000 clones, more than 75% seen once. Material for sequencing was PBMCs. The source is a woman aged 18 to 35 in good health and CMV-seronegative.

The rearrangement joins TRBV19 to TRBJ2-1; 12 bases match TRBD2. With V trimmed by 6 bases and J by 8 bases, 5 bases remained unmatched. The CDR3 loop spans 14 amino acids. From germline, CDR1 is LNHDA and CDR2 SQIVND (reference sequence). The CDR3 reads CASRRLAGVHEQFF. The CDR3 region has the DNA TGTGCCAGTAGACGACTAGCGGGAGTTCATGAGCAGTTCTTC.

The rearrangement joins TRBV10-3 to TRBJ1-6, with a possible D match to TRBD1 (6 bases). V was clipped by 4 bases and J by 6 bases, with 13 bases between them. Germline V lookup: CDR1 ENHRY, CDR2 SYGVKD. The CDR3 contains 15 residues. Here the CDR3 DNA reads TGTGCCATCAGTGCGGCGGGGGGCTCTAATTCACCCCTCCACTTT. Protein: CAISAAGGSNSPLHF.

This sequence joins TRBV7-2 and TRBJ2-2; TRBD1 aligns across 9 bases. V was pared by 4 bases and J by 6 bases, with 6 bases of the junction left unmatched. The germline CDR1 and CDR2 sequences are SGHTA and FQGNSA. The CDR3 runs 15 residues. The CDR3 region is CASSSRDRAPGELFF. DNA for the CDR3: TGTGCCAGCAGCTCCCGGGACAGGGCCCCCGGGGAGCTGTTTTTT.

The chain recombines TRBV6-1 with TRBJ1-3, with D perhaps matching TRBD1 (5 bases). Germline lookup yields CDR1 MNHNS and CDR2 SASEGT. This CDR3 comprises 13 residues. The V end was cut by 8 bases, the J end by 2 bases, with 10 bases between. The CDR3 loop is CASRGGAGNTIYF. The DNA for the CDR3 is TGTGCCAGCCGGGGCGGGGCTGGAAACACCATATATTTT.

There are a few counts of this clone. CDR3 DNA: TGTGCCAGCCTTGACAGGTCGAACACCGGGGAGCTGTTTTTT. It specifies CASLDRSNTGELFF. The chain links TRBV6-5 to TRBJ2-2, with D maybe TRBD1 (6 bases). Trimming took 8 bases from V and 0 from J, leaving 10 bases between them. CDR3 length: 14 residues. Germline V gives CDR1 MNHEY, CDR2 SVGAGI.

The chain recombines TRBV28 with TRBJ1-1; a possible D gene is TRBD1 (5 bases). In germline, CDR1 is MDHEN, CDR2 SYDVKM. CDR3 size: 14 residues. The V and J ends lost 5 bases and 5 bases respectively, with 15 bases between them. CDR3 DNA sequence: TGTGCCAGCAGTGCCTACAGGAAGGGGACTGAAGCTTTCTTT. This translates into CASSAYRKGTEAFF.

The gene calls are TRBV14 and TRBJ2-2; TRBD1 is a possible D gene (5 bases). The V end lost 4 bases, the J end lost 5 bases, and 8 bases lay between the germline ends. CDR3 length equals 13 residues. Germline loops: CDR1 SGHDN, CDR2 FVKESK. The CDR3 spells CASSRQGTGELFF. The CDR3 DNA is TGTGCCAGCAGCCGCCAGGGTACCGGGGAGCTGTTTTTT. Complete variable domain (other parts from reference TRBV14 and TRBJ2-2): EAGVTQFPSHSVIEKGQTVTLRCDPISGHDNLYWYRRVMGKEIKFLLHFVKESKQDESGMPNNRFLAERTGGTYSTLKVQPAELEDSGVYFCASSRQGTGELFFGEGSRLTVL.

The chain employs TRBV7-2 and TRBJ1-1; possibly TRBD1 for D (5 bases). The CDR3 contains 14 residues. Trimming cost V 6 bases and J 5 bases, with 16 bases left between them. In germline, CDR1 is SGHTA, CDR2 FQGNSA. CDR3 region: CASSSYLAGTEAFF. The CDR3 coding sequence is TGTGCCAGCAGTTCCTATCTGGCAGGGACTGAAGCTTTCTTT.